What follows are 5 T cell receptor beta chains derived from one specimen sequenced in a study of blood T cell repertoires in COVID-19. The method was immunoSEQ multiplex PCR; TCRdb's version includes in-frame clones alone and lacks a portion of them. The table records over 85,000 clones, about 86% of them present only once. Specimen: peripheral blood. The receptors derive from a man in his fifties or sixties with acute or convalescent COVID-19.

This chain uses TRBV5-1 with TRBJ2-1; 8 positions match TRBD2. V shed 0 bases and J 6 bases; nucleotides not matched to a gene: 5. Germline assignment: CDR1 SGHRS and CDR2 YFSETQ. The CDR3 is made up of 15 amino acids. CDR3 sequence (DNA): TGCGCCAGCAGCTTGGCCGGGACTAGGTCCAATGAGCAGTTCTTC. It is translated as CASSLAGTRSNEQFF. Combining the CDR3 with reference TRBV5-1 and TRBJ2-1 gives the whole variable domain KAGVTQTPRYLIKTRGQQVTLSCSPISGHRSVSWYQQTPGQGLQFLFEYFSETQRNKGNFPGRFSGRQFSNSRSEMNVSTLELGDSALYLCASSLAGTRSNEQFFGPGTRLTVL.

The table lists this clone with a count of one. This chain joins TRBV11-2 and TRBJ2-3; 9 nucleotides align to TRBD2. This CDR3 contains 18 residues. The germline gives CDR1 SGHAT, CDR2 FQNNGV. The J segment lost 2 bases and the V segment lost 3 bases, leaving 12 bases of the junction unmatched. The CDR3 loop reads CASSFLLAGLFPTDTQYF. Written as DNA, the CDR3 is TGTGCCAGCAGCTTTCTCCTAGCGGGACTTTTCCCCACAGATACGCAGTATTTT.

This clone was observed a handful of times. The rearrangement links TRBV28 to TRBJ1-5, with 7 bases fitting TRBD1. CDR1 and CDR2 (germline): MDHEN, SYDVKM. The V gene end was trimmed by 3 bases and the J gene end by 0 bases; junction bases not matched to a gene: 8. The length of the CDR3 is 17 residues. In DNA, the CDR3 is TGTGCCAGCAGTTTCCGACAGGGCCTCTATAGCAATCAGCCCCAGCATTTT. Translating it yields CASSFRQGLYSNQPQHF.

The V call is TRBV3-1 (or the pseudogene TRBV3-2), the J call TRBJ1-4, with TRBD1 as a possible D gene (5 bases). The CDR3 covers 15 residues. V was pared by 0 bases and J by 4 bases, with 9 bases between. The germline V gene has CDR1 LGHDT and CDR2 YNNKEL (reference sequence). The CDR3 sequence: CASSQDDRYNEKLFF. The CDR3 bases are TGTGCCAGCAGCCAAGATGACAGATATAATGAAAAACTGTTTTTT.

The chain joins TRBV15 to TRBJ1-1; the D gene is possibly TRBD1 (6 bases). CDR1 LNHNV and CDR2 YYDKDF come from the germline V gene (reference sequence). The V end was cut by 5 bases, the J end by 5 bases, with 18 bases between. This CDR3 spans 15 amino acids. The CDR3 DNA sequence: TGTGCCACCAGCTACCCAAATCAGGGGAGAACTGAAGCTTTCTTT. Amino acid sequence: CATSYPNQGRTEAFF. The complete variable domain, with remaining parts taken from reference TRBV15 and TRBJ1-1, reads DAMVIQNPRYQVTQFGKPVTLSCSQTLNHNVMYWYQQKSSQAPKLLFHYYDKDFNNEADTPDNFQSRRPNTSFCFLDIRSPGLGDTAMYLCATSYPNQGRTEAFFGQGTRLTVV.